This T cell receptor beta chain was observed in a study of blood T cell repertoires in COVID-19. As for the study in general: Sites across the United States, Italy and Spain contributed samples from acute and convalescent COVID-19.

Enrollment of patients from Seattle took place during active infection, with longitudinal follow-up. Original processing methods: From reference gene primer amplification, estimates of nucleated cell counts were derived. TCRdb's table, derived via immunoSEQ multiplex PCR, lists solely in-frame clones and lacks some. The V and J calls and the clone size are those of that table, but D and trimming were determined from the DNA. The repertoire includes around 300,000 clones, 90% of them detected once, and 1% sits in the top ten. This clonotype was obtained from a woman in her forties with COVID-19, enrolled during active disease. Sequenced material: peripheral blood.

CDR3 coding DNA: TGTGCCAGCAGCCAGGCCCCTTCGACCGTGAACACCGGGGAGCTGTTTTTT. Its protein product is CASSQAPSTVNTGELFF. The chain links TRBV6-4 to TRBJ2-2; D uncertain. Per the germline V gene, CDR1 is MRHNA and CDR2 is SNTAGT. This CDR3 region has 17 residues. Trimming cost V 6 bases and J 1 base, with 18 bases left between them.